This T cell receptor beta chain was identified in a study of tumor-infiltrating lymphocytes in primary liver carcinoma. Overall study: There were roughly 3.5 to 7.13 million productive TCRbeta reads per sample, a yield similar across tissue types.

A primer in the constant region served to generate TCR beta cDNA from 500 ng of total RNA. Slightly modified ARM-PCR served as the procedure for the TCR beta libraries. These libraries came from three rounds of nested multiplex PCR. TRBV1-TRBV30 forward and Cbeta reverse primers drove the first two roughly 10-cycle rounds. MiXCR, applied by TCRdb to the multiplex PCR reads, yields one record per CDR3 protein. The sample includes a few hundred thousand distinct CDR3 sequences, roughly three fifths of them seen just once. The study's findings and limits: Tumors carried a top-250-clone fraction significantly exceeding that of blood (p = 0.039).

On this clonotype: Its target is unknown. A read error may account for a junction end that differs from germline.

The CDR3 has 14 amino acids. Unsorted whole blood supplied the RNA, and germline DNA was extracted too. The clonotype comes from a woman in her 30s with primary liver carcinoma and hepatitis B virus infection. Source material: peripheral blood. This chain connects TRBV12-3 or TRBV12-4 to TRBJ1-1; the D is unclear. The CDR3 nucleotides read TGTGCCAGCAGTTTAGTTGACGGGAACACTGGAGCTTTCTTT. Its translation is CASSLVDGNTGAFF.